This T cell receptor (beta chain) was found in a study of T cell changes during pregnancy in multiple sclerosis. The CDR3 covers 14 residues. V dropped 3 bases and J dropped 5; count of bases not matched to a gene: 5. The germline V gene has CDR1 KGHSH and CDR2 LQKENI. Profiling relied on immunoSEQ multiplex PCR, and the TCRdb table lists in-frame clones only, not all of them. The sample carries fewer than 35,000 clones, 85% to 95% recorded once. The genes are TRBV18 and TRBJ2-7, with TRBD1 identical over 9 bases. The sequence came from a female donor with multiple sclerosis, enrolled in a pregnancy study. The material sequenced was CD4+ T cells from peripheral blood mononuclear cells, taken after pregnancy. Here the CDR3 DNA reads TGTGCCAGCTCACCGGGACAGGGTCTAAACGAGCAGTACTTC. Protein sequence: CASSPGQGLNEQYF.